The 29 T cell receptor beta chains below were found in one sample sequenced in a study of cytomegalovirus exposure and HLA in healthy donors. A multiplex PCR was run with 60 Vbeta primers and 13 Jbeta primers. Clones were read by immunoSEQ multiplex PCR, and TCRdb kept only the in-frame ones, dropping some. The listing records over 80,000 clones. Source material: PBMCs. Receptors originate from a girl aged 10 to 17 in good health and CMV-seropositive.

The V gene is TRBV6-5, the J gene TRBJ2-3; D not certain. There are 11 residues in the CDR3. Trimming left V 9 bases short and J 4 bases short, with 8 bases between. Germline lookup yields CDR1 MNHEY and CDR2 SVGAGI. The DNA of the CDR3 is TGTGCCAGTCGTTATGCAGATACGCAGTATTTT. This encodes CASRYADTQYF.

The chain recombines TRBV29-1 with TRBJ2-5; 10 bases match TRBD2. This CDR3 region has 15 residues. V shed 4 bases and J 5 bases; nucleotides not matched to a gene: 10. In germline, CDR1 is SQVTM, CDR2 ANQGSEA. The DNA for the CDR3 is TGCAGCGTTGTGACCCCCCTAGCGGGGGTGGAGACCCAGTACTTC. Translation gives CSVVTPLAGVETQYF.

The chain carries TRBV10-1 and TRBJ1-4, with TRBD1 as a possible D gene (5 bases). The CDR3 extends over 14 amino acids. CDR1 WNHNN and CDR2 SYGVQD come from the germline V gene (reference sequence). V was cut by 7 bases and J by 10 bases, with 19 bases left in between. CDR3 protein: CASTSDSADGKLFF. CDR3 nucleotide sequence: TGCGCCAGCACATCAGACAGTGCGGACGGAAAACTGTTTTTT.

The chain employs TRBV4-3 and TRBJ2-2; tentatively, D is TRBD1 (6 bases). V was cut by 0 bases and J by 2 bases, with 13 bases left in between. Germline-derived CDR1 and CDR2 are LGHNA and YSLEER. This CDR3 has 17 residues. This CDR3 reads CASSQDLEGHNTGELFF. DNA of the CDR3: TGCGCCAGCAGCCAAGATCTCGAGGGACATAACACCGGGGAGCTGTTTTTT.

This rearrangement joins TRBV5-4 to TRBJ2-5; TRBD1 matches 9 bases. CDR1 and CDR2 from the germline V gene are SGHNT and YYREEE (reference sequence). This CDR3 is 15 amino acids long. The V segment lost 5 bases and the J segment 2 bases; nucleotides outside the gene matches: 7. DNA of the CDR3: TGTGCCAGCAGGGGGGGACAGGGTCGGCAAGAGACCCAGTACTTC. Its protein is CASRGGQGRQETQYF.

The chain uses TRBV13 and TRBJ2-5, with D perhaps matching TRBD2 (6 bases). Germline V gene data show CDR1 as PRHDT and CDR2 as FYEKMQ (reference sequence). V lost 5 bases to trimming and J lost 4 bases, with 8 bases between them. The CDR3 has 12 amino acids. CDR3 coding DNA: TGTGCCAGCAGCCGGGGGAGAGAGACCCAGTACTTC. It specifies CASSRGRETQYF.

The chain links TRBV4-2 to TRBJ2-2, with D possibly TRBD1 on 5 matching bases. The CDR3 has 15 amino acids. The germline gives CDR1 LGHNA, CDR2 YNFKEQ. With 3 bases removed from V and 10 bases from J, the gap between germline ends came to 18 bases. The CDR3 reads CASSHMQGPGVELFF. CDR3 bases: TGTGCCAGCAGCCATATGCAGGGTCCTGGCGTGGAGCTGTTTTTT.

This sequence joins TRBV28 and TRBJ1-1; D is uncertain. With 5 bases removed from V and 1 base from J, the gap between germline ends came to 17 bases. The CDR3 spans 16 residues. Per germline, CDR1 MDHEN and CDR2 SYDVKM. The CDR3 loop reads CASSPPAQAGNTEAFF. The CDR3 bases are TGTGCCAGCAGTCCCCCAGCCCAAGCGGGGAACACTGAAGCTTTCTTT.

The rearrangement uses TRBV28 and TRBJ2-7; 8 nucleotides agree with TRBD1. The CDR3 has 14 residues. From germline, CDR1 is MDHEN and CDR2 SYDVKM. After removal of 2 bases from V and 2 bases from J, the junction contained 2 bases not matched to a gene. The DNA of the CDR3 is TGTGCCAGCAGTTTAAGCAGGGGGCCCTACGAGCAGTACGTC. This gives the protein CASSLSRGPYEQYV.

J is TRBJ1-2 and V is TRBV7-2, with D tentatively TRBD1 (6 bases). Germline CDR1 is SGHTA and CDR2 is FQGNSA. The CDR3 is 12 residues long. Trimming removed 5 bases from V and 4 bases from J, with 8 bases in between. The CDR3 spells CASSPDSYGYTF. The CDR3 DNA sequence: TGTGCCAGCAGCCCGGACAGCTATGGCTACACCTTC.

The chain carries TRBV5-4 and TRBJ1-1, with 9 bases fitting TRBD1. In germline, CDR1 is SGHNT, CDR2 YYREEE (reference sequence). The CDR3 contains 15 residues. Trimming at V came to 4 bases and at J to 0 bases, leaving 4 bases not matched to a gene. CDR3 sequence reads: CASSRDREMNTEAFF. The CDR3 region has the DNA TGTGCCAGCAGCCGGGACAGGGAGATGAACACTGAAGCTTTCTTT.

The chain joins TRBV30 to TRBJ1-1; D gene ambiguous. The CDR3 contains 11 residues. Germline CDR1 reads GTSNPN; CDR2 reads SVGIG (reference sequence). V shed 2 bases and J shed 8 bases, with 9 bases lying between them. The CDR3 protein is CAWSIQLEAFF. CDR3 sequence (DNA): TGTGCCTGGAGTATACAGTTGGAAGCTTTCTTT.

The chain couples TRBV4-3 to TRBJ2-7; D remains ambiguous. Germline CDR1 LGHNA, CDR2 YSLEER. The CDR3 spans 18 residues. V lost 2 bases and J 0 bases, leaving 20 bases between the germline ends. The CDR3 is CASSQFHHHSGSSYEQYV. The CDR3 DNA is TGCGCCAGCAGCCAATTCCACCACCACAGTGGCAGCTCCTACGAGCAGTACGTC.

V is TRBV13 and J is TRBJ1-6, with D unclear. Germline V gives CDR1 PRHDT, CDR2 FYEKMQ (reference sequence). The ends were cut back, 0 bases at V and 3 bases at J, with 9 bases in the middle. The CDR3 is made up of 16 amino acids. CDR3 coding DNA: TGTGCCAGCAGCTTAGGGTGGGGAGACTATAATTCACCCCTCCACTTT. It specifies CASSLGWGDYNSPLHF.

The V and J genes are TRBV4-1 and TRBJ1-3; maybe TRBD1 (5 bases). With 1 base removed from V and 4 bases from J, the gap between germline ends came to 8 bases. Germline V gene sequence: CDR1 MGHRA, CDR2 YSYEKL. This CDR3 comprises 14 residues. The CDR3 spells CASSQGQHGNTIYF. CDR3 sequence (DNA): TGCGCCAGCAGCCAAGGACAGCACGGAAACACCATATATTTT.

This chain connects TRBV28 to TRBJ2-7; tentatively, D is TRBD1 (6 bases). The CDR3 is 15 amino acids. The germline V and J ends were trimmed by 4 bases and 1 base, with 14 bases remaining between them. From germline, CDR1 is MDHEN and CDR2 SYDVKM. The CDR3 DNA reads TGTGCCAGCAGTTCGATGGACAGCCGGTCCTACGAGCAGTACGTC. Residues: CASSSMDSRSYEQYV.

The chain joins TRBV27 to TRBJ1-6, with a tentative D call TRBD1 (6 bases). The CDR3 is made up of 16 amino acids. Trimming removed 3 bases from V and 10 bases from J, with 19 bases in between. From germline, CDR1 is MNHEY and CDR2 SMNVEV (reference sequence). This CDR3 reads CASSLGGGGIGSPLHF. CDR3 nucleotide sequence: TGTGCCAGCAGTTTGGGGGGCGGGGGGATAGGCTCACCCCTCCACTTT.

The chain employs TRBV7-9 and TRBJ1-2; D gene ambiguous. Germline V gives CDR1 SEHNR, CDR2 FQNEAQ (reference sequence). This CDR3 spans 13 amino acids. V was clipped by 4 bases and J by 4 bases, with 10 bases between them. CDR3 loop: CASSSGGIYGYTF. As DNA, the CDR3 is TGTGCCAGCAGCTCCGGCGGAATCTATGGCTACACCTTC.

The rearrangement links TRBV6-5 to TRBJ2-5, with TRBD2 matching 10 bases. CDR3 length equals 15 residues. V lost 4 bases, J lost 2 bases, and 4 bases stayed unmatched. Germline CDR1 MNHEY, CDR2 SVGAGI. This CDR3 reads CASSLAGGQQETQYF. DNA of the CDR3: TGTGCCAGCAGTTTAGCGGGGGGACAGCAAGAGACCCAGTACTTC.

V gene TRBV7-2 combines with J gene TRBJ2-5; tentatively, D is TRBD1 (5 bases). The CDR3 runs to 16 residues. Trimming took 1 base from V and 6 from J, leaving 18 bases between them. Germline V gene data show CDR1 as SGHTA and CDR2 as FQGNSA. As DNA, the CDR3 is TGTGCCAGCAGCTTAGGGTTCAGAGCAGGGATTAAGACCCAGTACTTC. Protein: CASSLGFRAGIKTQYF.

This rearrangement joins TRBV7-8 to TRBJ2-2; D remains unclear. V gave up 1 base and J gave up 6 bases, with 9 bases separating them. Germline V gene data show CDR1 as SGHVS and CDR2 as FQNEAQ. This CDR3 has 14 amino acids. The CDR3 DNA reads TGTGCCAGCAGCTTAGTCGGGTTCCCCGGGGAGCTGTTTTTT. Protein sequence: CASSLVGFPGELFF.

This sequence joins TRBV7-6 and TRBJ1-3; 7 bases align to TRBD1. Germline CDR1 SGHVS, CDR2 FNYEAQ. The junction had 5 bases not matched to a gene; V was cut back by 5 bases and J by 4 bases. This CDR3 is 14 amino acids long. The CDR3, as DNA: TGTGCCAGCAGCCCCGAGGACAGGGGAAACACCATATATTTT. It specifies CASSPEDRGNTIYF. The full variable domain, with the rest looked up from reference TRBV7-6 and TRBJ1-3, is GAGVSQSPRYKVTKRGQDVALRCDPISGHVSLYWYRQALGQGPEFLTYFNYEAQQDKSGLPNDRFSAERPEGSISTLTIQRTEQRDSAMYRCASSPEDRGNTIYFGEGSWLTVV.

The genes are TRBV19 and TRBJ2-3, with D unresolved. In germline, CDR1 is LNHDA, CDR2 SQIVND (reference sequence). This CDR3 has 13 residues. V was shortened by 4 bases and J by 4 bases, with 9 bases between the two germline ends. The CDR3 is CASSRVEADTQYF. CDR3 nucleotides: TGTGCCAGTAGTAGAGTAGAAGCAGATACGCAGTATTTT. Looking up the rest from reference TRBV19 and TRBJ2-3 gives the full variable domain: DGGITQSPKYLFRKEGQNVTLSCEQNLNHDAMYWYRQDPGQGLRLIYYSQIVNDFQKGDIAEGYSVSREKKESFPLTVTSAQKNPTAFYLCASSRVEADTQYFGPGTRLTVL.

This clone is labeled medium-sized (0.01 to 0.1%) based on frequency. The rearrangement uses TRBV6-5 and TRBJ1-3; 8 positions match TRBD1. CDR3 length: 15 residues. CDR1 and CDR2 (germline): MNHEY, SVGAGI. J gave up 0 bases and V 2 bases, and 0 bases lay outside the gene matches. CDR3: CASSYGQGSGNTIYF. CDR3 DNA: TGTGCCAGCAGTTACGGACAGGGCTCTGGAAACACCATATATTTT.

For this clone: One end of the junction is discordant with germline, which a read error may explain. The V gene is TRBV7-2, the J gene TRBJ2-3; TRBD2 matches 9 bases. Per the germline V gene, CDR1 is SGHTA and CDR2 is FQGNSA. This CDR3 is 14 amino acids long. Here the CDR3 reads CASRMRGGQDKQYF. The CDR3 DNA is TGTGCCAGCAGGATGCGGGGGGGCCAAGATAAGCAGTATTTT.

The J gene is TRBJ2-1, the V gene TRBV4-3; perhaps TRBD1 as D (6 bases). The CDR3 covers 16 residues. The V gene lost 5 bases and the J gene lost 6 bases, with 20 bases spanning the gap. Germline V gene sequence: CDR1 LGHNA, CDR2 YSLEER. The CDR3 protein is CASSKNYRAPSNEQFF. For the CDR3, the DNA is TGCGCCAGCAGCAAAAACTACAGGGCCCCCTCCAATGAGCAGTTCTTC.

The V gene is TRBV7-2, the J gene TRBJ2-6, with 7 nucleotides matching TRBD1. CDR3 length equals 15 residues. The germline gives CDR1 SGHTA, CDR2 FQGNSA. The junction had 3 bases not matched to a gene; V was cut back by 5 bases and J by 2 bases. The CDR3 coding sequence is TGTGCCAGCAGCAGACAGGGTACTGGGGCCAACGTCCTGACTTTC. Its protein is CASSRQGTGANVLTF.

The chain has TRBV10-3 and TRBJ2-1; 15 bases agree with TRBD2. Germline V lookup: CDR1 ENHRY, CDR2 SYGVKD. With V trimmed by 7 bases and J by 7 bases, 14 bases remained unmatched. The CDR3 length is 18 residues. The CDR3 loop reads CAITPSSGLAGGGNEQFF. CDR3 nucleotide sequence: TGTGCCATCACACCCTCTTCGGGACTAGCGGGGGGAGGAAATGAGCAGTTCTTC.

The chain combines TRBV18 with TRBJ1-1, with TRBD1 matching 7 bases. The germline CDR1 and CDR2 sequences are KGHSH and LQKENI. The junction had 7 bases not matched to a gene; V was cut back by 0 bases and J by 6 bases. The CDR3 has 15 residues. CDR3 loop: CASSPPPTGVPEAFF. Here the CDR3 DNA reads TGTGCCAGCTCACCACCGCCAACAGGGGTCCCTGAAGCTTTCTTT.